These T cell receptor beta chains were read from a single sample in a study of response to subunit inactivated influenza vaccine. TCRdb processed the RT-PCR reads anew with MiXCR; each CDR3 protein has one entry. The data hold just under 550,000 distinct CDR3 sequences, with approximately 20% observed a single time. These data were also filed under a second study, of T cells expressing NK-cell markers.

The source material was CD4+ T cells sorted from PBMCs, sampled about 12 days after vaccination. These receptors were obtained from a man aged 45-60 years who received an inactivated influenza vaccine. The CDR3 runs from the conserved cysteine through the conserved F or W. The D gene is left open where the match is weak. For some rows the clone size is stated as once, few or many, or as a class when expanded; others skip it.

V	size	D	J	CDR3	DNA
TRBV15	few	NA	TRBJ2-7	CATSPRTAGYEQYF	TGTGCCACCAGCCCACGGACAGCTGGCTACGAGCAGTACTTC
TRBV6-2/TRBV6-3	few	NA	TRBJ1-5	CASSPQAVSNQPQHF	TGTGCCAGCAGCCCACAGGCGGTTAGCAATCAGCCCCAGCATTTT
TRBV2	few	NA	TRBJ1-1	CASKMAENTEAFF	TGTGCCAGCAAGATGGCCGAGAACACTGAAGCTTTCTTT
TRBV2	NA	TRBD2	TRBJ2-3	CASSEATSGRIDTQYF	TGTGCCAGCAGTGAAGCGACTAGCGGTAGGATCGATACGCAGTATTTT
TRBV18	few	TRBD2	TRBJ2-1	CASSLAASGAYNEQFF	TGTGCCAGCTCACTCGCCGCTAGCGGGGCCTACAATGAGCAGTTCTTC
TRBV2	few	TRBD2	TRBJ2-5	CASSILAGGETQYF	TGTGCCAGCAGTATATTAGCGGGGGGCGAGACCCAGTACTTC
TRBV29-1	few	NA	TRBJ2-7	CSVGGDIEQYF	TGCAGCGTTGGGGGAGATATCGAGCAGTACTTC
TRBV11-2	NA	NA	TRBJ2-5	CASSILKGWRETQYF	TGTGCCAGCAGCATTTTAAAGGGGTGGCGTGAGACCCAGTACTTC
TRBV4-3	many	NA	TRBJ2-4	CASSPNSQGTKNIQYF	TGCGCCAGCAGCCCAAACTCACAGGGTACCAAAAACATTCAGTACTTC
TRBV5-1	many	TRBD1	TRBJ2-1	CASSFQQGVGNEQFF	TGCGCCAGCAGCTTTCAACAGGGGGTTGGCAATGAGCAGTTCTTC
TRBV6-1	NA	NA	TRBJ2-7	CASSDPSRGRWYEQYF	TGTGCCAGCAGTGACCCGTCTCGGGGTAGGTGGTACGAGCAGTACTTC
TRBV4-3	NA	NA	TRBJ2-1	CASSQDVGREQFF	TGCGCCAGCAGCCAAGATGTTGGTAGGGAGCAGTTCTTC
TRBV20-1	NA	TRBD2	TRBJ2-3	CSARGGLAGVGSGTDTQYF	TGCAGTGCTAGAGGCGGACTAGCGGGAGTAGGGTCCGGCACAGATACGCAGTATTTT
TRBV28	NA	NA	TRBJ1-1	CAARNPSGHTEAFF	TGTGCAGCACGAAATCCCTCGGGACACACTGAAGCTTTCTTT
TRBV4-3	many	NA	TRBJ1-1	CASSQKVNTEAFF	TGCGCCAGCAGCCAAAAAGTAAACACTGAAGCTTTCTTT
TRBV20-1	once	NA	TRBJ1-1	CSARVGGDTEAFF	TGCAGTGCTAGAGTTGGGGGGGACACTGAAGCTTTCTTT
TRBV6-5	few	NA	TRBJ1-2	CASRYPAGGGYTF	TGTGCCAGCAGGTATCCCGCGGGCGGCGGCTACACCTTC
TRBV3-1	NA	NA	TRBJ2-3	CASSQGLAAQYF	TGTGCCAGCAGCCAAGGGCTAGCTGCGCAGTATTTT
TRBV20-1	NA	NA	TRBJ2-2	CSAHPQGLNTGELFF	TGCAGTGCACACCCCCAGGGGCTGAACACCGGGGAGCTGTTTTTT
TRBV20-1	NA	TRBD2	TRBJ2-7	CSARYTQLARSSYEQYF	TGCAGTGCTAGATATACCCAACTAGCGCGAAGCTCCTACGAGCAGTACTTC
TRBV15	few	NA	TRBJ2-7	CATSSPGTGSSYEQYF	TGTGCCACCAGCAGTCCCGGGACGGGATCCTCCTACGAGCAGTACTTC
TRBV7-2	NA	NA	TRBJ2-7	CASSLGGTVTYEQYF	TGTGCCAGCAGCCTAGGGGGGACAGTGACGTACGAGCAGTACTTC
TRBV7-2	few	NA	TRBJ2-3	CASSWRWEDTQYF	TGTGCCAGCAGCTGGAGATGGGAAGATACGCAGTATTTT